The 18 T cell receptor beta chains in this list originate from one sample, sequenced in a study of beta chain features in type 1 diabetes (dated by TCRdb to 2016 to 2019). What the study reported, not specific to this receptor: Type 1 diabetes patients showed a moderate but significant shortening of TCRB CDR3 length in all four CD4+ subsets.

Their specific antigens are unknown. The receptor library was made with the immunoSEQ multiplex PCR assay. The High Capacity cDNA Reverse Transcription Kit was used to reverse transcribe all of the isolated RNA, meaning that expressed TCRB transcripts were what got sequenced. Sourced from immuneACCESS, this table was stored by TCRdb with only in-frame sequences that have V and J called. A share of the clones is absent; for the studies checked, an unresolved V gene accounts for under half, and the remainder has no known explanation. The sample has hundreds of thousands of clones on record, 15% of them singletons. The ten largest clones capture 0.015% to 0.017% of the sample. The sequenced sample was naive CD4+ T cells from blood. The sample's cell subset or site label, in plain terms: true naive CD4+ T cells. Receptors were obtained from a man younger than 35 with type 1 diabetes.

This clone was detected only a few times. The genes are TRBV2 and TRBJ1-5, with D perhaps TRBD1 (5 bases). The CDR3 has 14 residues. Germline V CDR1 and CDR2: SNHLY, FYNNEI. Trimming stripped 3 bases from V and 7 bases from J, with 13 bases between. CDR3 in DNA: TGTGCCAGCAGTGATTGGCAGGGTGGACAGCCCCAGCATTTT. Residues: CASSDWQGGQPQHF.

This clone was observed a few times. The chain's CDR3 is CATGDVEGALTDTQYF. In nucleotides, the CDR3 is TGTGCCACCGGGGATGTCGAGGGGGCGCTGACAGATACGCAGTATTTT. The chain is built from TRBV15 and TRBJ2-3; the match to TRBD1 covers 7 bases. V lost 8 bases and J lost 3; bases outside the gene matches: 14. The germline CDR1 and CDR2 sequences are LNHNV and YYDKDF (reference sequence). CDR3 length: 16 amino acids.

This clone was recorded a few times. V and J are TRBV2 and TRBJ2-3; D unresolved. CDR1 SNHLY and CDR2 FYNNEI come from the germline V gene. CDR3 length: 15 amino acids. The V end was cut by 3 bases, the J end by 0 bases, with 10 bases between. CDR3 residues: CASSEAGSSTDTQYF. CDR3 coding DNA: TGTGCCAGCAGTGAGGCCGGGTCTAGCACAGATACGCAGTATTTT.

V gene TRBV18 combines with J gene TRBJ2-1; 7 bases align to TRBD1. The V and J ends lost 1 base and 5 bases, in that order; junction bases with no gene match: 2. This CDR3 is built from 14 residues. CDR1 is KGHSH, CDR2 LQKENI, per germline. CDR3 region: CASSPRTGDNEQFF. The CDR3 DNA follows: TGTGCCAGCTCACCACGGACAGGCGACAATGAGCAGTTCTTC.

The table lists this clone with a few counts. The chain uses TRBV30 and TRBJ2-7; D is perhaps TRBD2 (6 bases). The germline V gene has CDR1 GTSNPN and CDR2 SVGIG (reference sequence). The CDR3 sequence is 14 residues long. V lost 1 base and J lost 1, with 11 bases in between. DNA for the CDR3: TGTGCCTGGAGTGGCTCGGGGACTTCCTACGAGCAGTACTTC. It specifies CAWSGSGTSYEQYF.

V gene TRBV2 combines with J gene TRBJ2-3; weak D call: TRBD2 (5 bases). The CDR3 is made up of 13 amino acids. Germline assignment: CDR1 SNHLY and CDR2 FYNNEI. V lost 4 bases and J lost 10, with 15 bases in between. This chain's CDR3 is CASSARGLTAQYF. The CDR3 DNA is TGTGCCAGCAGTGCCCGAGGACTGACGGCGCAGTATTTT.

This clone has just a few counts. The gene calls are TRBV30 and TRBJ1-3; D remains ambiguous. The CDR3 is made up of 13 amino acids. The germline CDR1 and CDR2 sequences are GTSNPN and SVGIG (reference sequence). The V end was cut by 2 bases, the J end by 4 bases, with 9 bases between. In DNA form, the CDR3 reads TGTGCCTGGAGTCACGTGGCAGGAAACACCATATATTTT. It encodes CAWSHVAGNTIYF.

The chain is built from TRBV4-3 and TRBJ1-4; a possible D gene is TRBD1 (6 bases). The CDR3 is 14 residues long. Per the germline V gene, CDR1 is LGHNA and CDR2 is YSLEER. Trimming took 3 bases from V and 7 from J, leaving 12 bases between them. The CDR3 loop reads CASSQERTAEKLFF. CDR3 nucleotides: TGCGCCAGCAGCCAGGAAAGGACAGCTGAAAAACTGTTTTTT.

This clone was observed a handful of times. The gene calls are TRBV5-1 and TRBJ2-7, with 7 positions matching TRBD2. The CDR3 sequence is 15 residues long. Per germline, CDR1 SGHRS and CDR2 YFSETQ. Trimming took 3 bases from V and 2 from J; bases not matched to a gene: 8. The CDR3 DNA follows: TGCGCCAGCAGCTCCGGGACTATAAAAACCTACGAGCAGTACTTC. Translated: CASSSGTIKTYEQYF.

This clone was detected only a few times. The CDR3 loop is CASRPSRTGGGGLPDTQYF. Here the CDR3 DNA reads TGTGCCAGCAGGCCGTCCCGGACAGGGGGAGGGGGTCTCCCCGATACGCAGTATTTT. The chain joins TRBV28 to TRBJ2-3, with 10 bases lining up with TRBD1. Germline V gene data show CDR1 as MDHEN and CDR2 as SYDVKM. The CDR3 runs 19 residues. The V and J ends lost 6 bases and 6 bases, in that order; junction bases with no gene match: 21.

The CDR3: CASSPLGGVSNEQFF. CDR3 DNA sequence: TGTGCCAGCAGCCCTCTGGGGGGAGTCTCAAATGAGCAGTTCTTC. The J gene is TRBJ2-1, the V gene TRBV9; tentative D call: TRBD2 (6 bases). The CDR3 length is 15 residues. With 4 bases removed from V and 7 bases from J, the gap between germline ends came to 18 bases. Germline CDR1 and CDR2: SGDLS and YYNGEE. Combining the CDR3 with reference TRBV9 and TRBJ2-1 gives the whole variable domain DSGVTQTPKHLITATGQRVTLRCSPRSGDLSVYWYQQSLDQGLQFLIQYYNGEERAKGNILERFSAQQFPDLHSELNLSSLELGDSALYFCASSPLGGVSNEQFFGPGTRLTVL.

This clone was counted only a few times. The CDR3 DNA reads TGTGCCAGCAGCTTGAGCGGGGGGGTGTACAATGAGCAGTTCTTC. It translates to CASSLSGGVYNEQFF. The genes are TRBV7-2 and TRBJ2-1, with 10 bases aligning to TRBD2. CDR1 and CDR2 from the germline V gene are SGHTA and FQGNSA. CDR3 length: 15 residues. V shed 3 bases and J 4 bases; nucleotides not matched to a gene: 3.

V and J are TRBV5-5 and TRBJ2-5; 8 nucleotides align to TRBD2. The CDR3 spans 14 residues. CDR1 is SGHKS and CDR2 is YYEKEE in the germline V gene (reference sequence). The J segment lost 4 bases and the V segment lost 3 bases, leaving 5 bases of the junction unmatched. For the CDR3, the DNA is TGTGCCAGCAGCTCGCCCGGGGGGGGAGAGACCCAGTACTTC. This codes for CASSSPGGGETQYF.

This clone was seen a handful of times. This chain links TRBV7-2 with TRBJ1-6; D remains unclear. Germline CDR1 and CDR2: SGHTA and FQGNSA. The V and J ends lost 5 bases and 2 bases respectively, with 10 bases between them. The CDR3 sequence is 15 residues long. The CDR3 DNA is TGTGCCAGCAGCACCGTTGGCCCCTATAATTCACCCCTCCACTTT. Amino acid sequence: CASSTVGPYNSPLHF.

This clone was seen only once. The chain has TRBV11-2 and TRBJ2-1; 9 nucleotides match TRBD2. V lost 2 bases, J lost 4 bases, and 9 bases stayed unmatched. Germline V lookup: CDR1 SGHAT, CDR2 FQNNGV. CDR3 length: 17 residues. This CDR3 is CASSLKWASGIYNEQFF. CDR3 in DNA: TGTGCCAGCAGCTTAAAGTGGGCTAGCGGGATATACAATGAGCAGTTCTTC.

The chain joins TRBV9 to TRBJ1-2; the D is unclear. Trimming took 5 bases from V and 7 from J, leaving 18 bases between them. CDR1 is SGDLS and CDR2 is YYNGEE in the germline V gene. There are 14 residues in the CDR3. The CDR3 here is CASRSREGTFGYTF. The CDR3 DNA is TGTGCCAGCAGGTCAAGGGAGGGAACCTTTGGCTACACCTTC.

J is TRBJ1-6 and V is TRBV6-4; the match to TRBD1 covers 11 bases. Per the germline V gene, CDR1 is MRHNA and CDR2 is SNTAGT. There are 14 residues in the CDR3. After removal of 4 bases from V and 10 bases from J, the junction contained 3 bases not matched to a gene. In nucleotides, the CDR3 is TGTGCCAGCAGTGGGGACAGGGGGGGATCACCCCTCCACTTT. Translated: CASSGDRGGSPLHF.

The rearrangement joins TRBV19 to TRBJ2-1, with no clear D. The CDR3 loop spans 12 amino acids. Trimming shortened V by 8 bases and J by 4 bases, and 9 bases separated the two germline ends. The germline CDR1 and CDR2 sequences are LNHDA and SQIVND (reference sequence). Here the CDR3 DNA reads TGTGCCAGTGCCTCTAGGTACAATGAGCAGTTCTTC. Translation gives CASASRYNEQFF.